The 2 T cell receptor beta chains in this list originate from one sample, sequenced in a study of T cells in Graves' hyperthyroidism and ophthalmopathy. Amplified TCR beta CDR3 regions came from RNA transcripts. Primed by the HTBI set, a first-round RT-PCR was run on the TCR CDR3. TCRdb reanalysed the multiplex PCR reads using MiXCR and keeps one entry per CDR3 protein. The repertoire consists of about 760,000 distinct CDR3 sequences, with 35% occurring once and the leading ten covering around 30%. Sequences were obtained from blood. These receptors came from a middle-aged woman with Graves' hyperthyroidism.

Note on this clonotype: No conserved phenylalanine or tryptophan is present at the end of the CDR3, so a read error is the likely explanation. The genes are TRBV11-2 and TRBJ2-7, with 7 bases identical to TRBD1. The germline V gene encodes CDR1 SGHAT and CDR2 FQNNGV. This CDR3 spans 18 amino acids. The CDR3 DNA is TGCGCCAGCAGCCAAGAGTCCACGGGACAGAGTTTAGTCGACGAGCAGTACCTC. Translated: CASSQESTGQSLVDEQYL.

As regards this clonotype: This likely comes from a read error, as the CDR3 has no conserved phenylalanine or tryptophan at its end. The chain combines TRBV29-1 with TRBJ1-2; TRBD1 is a possible D gene (5 bases). The CDR3 covers 13 residues. The V and J ends lost 3 bases and 11 bases respectively, with 19 bases between them. Germline V gives CDR1 SQVTM, CDR2 ANQGSEA. The CDR3 nucleotides read TGCAGCGTTGACGACGGGGCAGGCGCGTTTTACACCCTC. This encodes CSVDDGAGAFYTL.